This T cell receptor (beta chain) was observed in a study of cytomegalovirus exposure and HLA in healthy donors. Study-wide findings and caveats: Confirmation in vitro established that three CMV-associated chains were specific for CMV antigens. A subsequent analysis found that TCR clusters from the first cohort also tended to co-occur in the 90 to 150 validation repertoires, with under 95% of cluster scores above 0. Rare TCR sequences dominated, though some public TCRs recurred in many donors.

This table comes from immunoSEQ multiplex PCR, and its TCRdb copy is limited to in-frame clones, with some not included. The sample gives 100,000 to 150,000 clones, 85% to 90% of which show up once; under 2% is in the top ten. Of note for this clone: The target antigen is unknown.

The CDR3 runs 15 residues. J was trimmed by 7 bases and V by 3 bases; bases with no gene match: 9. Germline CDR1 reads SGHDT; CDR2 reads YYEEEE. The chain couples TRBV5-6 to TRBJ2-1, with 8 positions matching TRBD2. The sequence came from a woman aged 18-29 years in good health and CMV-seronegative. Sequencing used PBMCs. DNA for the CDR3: TGTGCCAGCAGCTATGGTAGCGGGGTAAGAAATGAGCAGTTCTTC. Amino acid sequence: CASSYGSGVRNEQFF.